Below, one T cell receptor (beta chain) is given with its context. What it binds is not known. TCRdb keeps only in-frame clones here, not all; method: immunoSEQ multiplex PCR. The sample has 95,000 or so clones, roughly four fifths seen once. This entry comes from a study of CD8 T cell repertoires and HIV-1 epitope variants. About the study: T cells were stimulated with Twenty-five Gag and Nef peptides separately. 1M T cells were kept uncultured as a baseline.

Study findings and constraints: The TAALDMSHF plasma variant had no responses, unlike KF9 (about five clonotypes) and HW9 (one).

The CDR3 loop spans 14 amino acids. Germline CDR1 and CDR2: SQVTM and ANQGSEA. Trimming took 4 bases from V and 1 from J, leaving 13 bases between them. The source is a male donor with HIV. The material sequenced was uncultured baseline CD8+ T cells from peripheral blood mononuclear cells (PBMCs). V gene TRBV29-1 combines with J gene TRBJ1-2; tentatively, D is TRBD1 (5 bases). CDR3 loop: CSVAPGRGNYGYTF. The CDR3 DNA is TGCAGCGTTGCCCCGGGGAGGGGTAACTATGGCTACACCTTC.